The next 2 T cell receptor beta chains were all read from a single sample in a study of blood T cells in healthy people across ages. For the second PCR, which ran for about 6 to 11 cycles, a sample-barcoded 5' primer and a J-beta primer mix were used. TCRdb reanalysed the 5' RACE reads using MiXCR and keeps one entry per CDR3 protein. Among 1.5 million to 2 million distinct CDR3 sequences listed, 34% were seen once. Sequencing was performed on blood. These receptors were obtained from a woman younger than 45 in good health.

The CDR3 here is CASSHLPPGQEARDTEAFF. CDR3 coding DNA: TGTGCCAGCAGTCACCTTCCACCGGGACAGGAGGCGCGAGACACTGAAGCTTTCTTT. This chain connects TRBV27 to TRBJ1-1; 8 bases match TRBD1. The germline gives CDR1 MNHEY, CDR2 SMNVEV (reference sequence). CDR3 length: 19 amino acids. The trim removed 5 bases at V and 3 bases at J, leaving 20 bases unmatched.

Comments on this clonotype: This may come from a read error, since a much larger clone is one base off. J is TRBJ2-1 and V is TRBV5-8; 8 nucleotides match TRBD1. Germline CDR1 and CDR2: SGHTS and YDEGEE. With 7 bases clipped from V and 10 bases from J, the junction kept 16 bases outside the gene matches. The CDR3 length is 15 residues. For the CDR3, the DNA is TGTGCCAGCTGCCTTGGACAGGGTCTGACCTACGAGCAGTTCTTC. Translating gives CASCLGQGLTYEQFF.